This T cell receptor beta chain came from a study of blood T cell repertoires in COVID-19. The CDR3 spans 13 residues. The V end lost 4 bases, the J end lost 4 bases, and 9 bases lay between the germline ends. In germline, CDR1 is SGHKS, CDR2 YYEKEE (reference sequence). In the authors' workflow: By means of reference gene primer amplification, nucleated cell counts were estimated. Some clones are missing from TCRdb's copy, which holds only in-frame ones; the method was immunoSEQ multiplex PCR. V and J calls and clone size follow that table, whereas D and trimming were derived from the DNA. This sample has 190,000 or so clones, with around 82% found just once.

The receptor's source is a woman of 80 years or more with acute or convalescent COVID-19. The sequenced sample was peripheral blood. The J gene is TRBJ2-1, the V gene TRBV5-5, with D possibly matching TRBD1 (6 bases). The DNA of the CDR3 is TGTGCCAGCAGCATAGACAGGTACAATGAGCAGTTCTTC. Translation: CASSIDRYNEQFF.